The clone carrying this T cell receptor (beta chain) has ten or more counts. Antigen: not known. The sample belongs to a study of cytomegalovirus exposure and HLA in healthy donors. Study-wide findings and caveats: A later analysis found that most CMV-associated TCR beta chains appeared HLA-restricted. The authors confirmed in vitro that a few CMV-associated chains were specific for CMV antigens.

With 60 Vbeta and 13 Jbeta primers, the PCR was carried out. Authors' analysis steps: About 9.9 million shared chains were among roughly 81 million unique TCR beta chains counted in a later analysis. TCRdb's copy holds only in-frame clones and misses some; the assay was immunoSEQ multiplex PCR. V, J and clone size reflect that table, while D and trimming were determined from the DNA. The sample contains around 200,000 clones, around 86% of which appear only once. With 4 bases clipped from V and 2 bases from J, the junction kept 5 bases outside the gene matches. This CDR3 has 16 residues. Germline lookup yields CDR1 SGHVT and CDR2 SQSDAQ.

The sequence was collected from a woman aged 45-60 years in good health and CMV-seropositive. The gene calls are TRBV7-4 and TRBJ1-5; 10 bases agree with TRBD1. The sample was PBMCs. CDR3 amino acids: CASSSQGTGGNQPQHF. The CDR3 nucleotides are TGTGCCAGCAGCTCACAGGGGACAGGGGGCAATCAGCCCCAGCATTTT. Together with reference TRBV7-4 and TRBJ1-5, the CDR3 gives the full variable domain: GAGVSQSPRYKVAKRGRDVALRCDSISGHVTLYWYRQTLGQGSEVLTYSQSDAQRDKSGRPSGRFSAERPERSVSTLKIQRTEQGDSAVYLCASSSQGTGGNQPQHFGDGTRLSIL.